This T cell receptor beta chain originates from a study of T cells in Graves' hyperthyroidism and ophthalmopathy. Ten or more counts support this clonotype. Amplified TCR beta CDR3 regions derived from RNA transcripts. The TCR CDR3 first-round RT-PCR relied on the HTBI primer set. TCRdb processed the multiplex PCR reads anew with MiXCR; each CDR3 protein has one entry. The table has some 440,000 distinct CDR3 sequences, approximately 14% seen once; the top ten hold roughly 8%. The sample was blood. The receptor was isolated from a woman aged 18-29 years with Graves' hyperthyroidism.

CDR3 in amino acids: CASSMGTGPNTEAFF. For the CDR3, the DNA is TGTGCCAGTAGTATGGGGACAGGGCCGAACACTGAAGCTTTCTTT. The chain couples TRBV19 to TRBJ1-1; 9 bases agree with TRBD1. This CDR3 has 15 residues. V was pared by 3 bases and J by 1 base, with 3 bases of the junction left unmatched. CDR1 and CDR2 (germline): LNHDA, SQIVND (reference sequence).